Following are 17 T cell receptor beta chains from one sample sequenced in a study of blood T cell repertoires in COVID-19. Assay used: immunoSEQ multiplex PCR; TCRdb lists only in-frame clones, some missing. The profile shows approximately 30,000 clones, 89% of them singletons. The sequenced sample was peripheral blood. Every receptor here comes from a human donor in a cohort sampled during active COVID-19.

Written as DNA, the CDR3 is TGTGCCATCAGTGGGGGGGGCCCACAGTATTTT. Translating gives CAISGGGPQYF. The chain combines TRBV10-3 with TRBJ2-3, with D tentatively TRBD2 (7 bases). The length of the CDR3 is 11 residues. The germline V gene encodes CDR1 ENHRY and CDR2 SYGVKD. Trimming took off 4 bases at V and 12 bases at J, with 11 bases between the two ends.

V is TRBV7-9 and J is TRBJ1-1, with a weak D call TRBD1 (5 bases). This CDR3 has 13 amino acids. V lost 4 bases and J lost 10, with 16 bases in between. In germline, CDR1 is SEHNR, CDR2 FQNEAQ (reference sequence). CDR3 in amino acids: CASSSAGGTGAFF. The CDR3 nucleotides are TGTGCCAGCAGCTCGGCCGGGGGAACGGGAGCTTTCTTT.

The V call is TRBV9, the J call TRBJ2-1, with 9 bases that match TRBD2. The CDR3 is 16 residues long. Trimming removed 0 bases from V and 8 bases from J; junction bases left unmatched: 9. CDR1 is SGDLS, CDR2 YYNGEE, per germline. The CDR3 coding sequence is TGTGCCAGCAGCGTAGCTCCCAGCGGGGGGTACTATGAGCAGTTCTTC. It is translated as CASSVAPSGGYYEQFF.

This clone has only a few counts. V usage is TRBV12-5 and J usage is TRBJ1-1; D gene ambiguous. V was cut by 2 bases and J by 4 bases, with 17 bases left in between. Germline V gives CDR1 LGHNT, CDR2 FRNRAP. The CDR3 sequence is 16 residues long. The CDR3 nucleotides read TGTGCTAGTGGTTTGAAGGATGGGTTGTGGGCCACTGAAGCTTTCTTT. This gives the protein CASGLKDGLWATEAFF.

The chain joins TRBV12-3 or TRBV12-4 to TRBJ1-1; no definite D call. V lost 4 bases, J lost 5 bases, and 8 bases lay in between. The CDR3 runs to 12 residues. The CDR3 loop is CASSWARTEAFF. In DNA form, the CDR3 reads TGTGCCAGCAGTTGGGCGCGAACTGAAGCTTTCTTT.

The J gene is TRBJ2-2, the V gene TRBV19, with a tentative D call TRBD2 (6 bases). V lost 7 bases and J lost 4, with 13 bases in between. Germline V gene sequence: CDR1 LNHDA, CDR2 SQIVND (reference sequence). The CDR3 totals 14 residues. This CDR3 reads CASTPREATGELFF. The CDR3 DNA follows: TGTGCCAGTACCCCCAGGGAGGCCACCGGGGAGCTGTTTTTT.

J is TRBJ2-1 and V is TRBV25-1, with TRBD2 identical over 10 bases. With 3 bases clipped from V and 0 bases from J, the junction kept 2 bases outside the gene matches. Germline V gene data show CDR1 as MGHDK and CDR2 as SYGVNS. The CDR3 sequence is 16 residues long. The CDR3 DNA reads TGTGCCAGCAGTGATGTAGCGGGGGGCTCCTACAATGAGCAGTTCTTC. It specifies CASSDVAGGSYNEQFF.

This clone was seen a single time. The chain couples TRBV3-1 (or the pseudogene TRBV3-2) to TRBJ1-1, with D tentatively TRBD1 (6 bases). Looked up from germline, CDR1 is LGHDT and CDR2 is YNNKEL (reference sequence). The CDR3 is 15 amino acids. Trimming pared 1 base from V and 6 bases from J, leaving 15 bases between. The CDR3 DNA reads as TGTGCCAGCAGCCAAGGCGGGGGCGGAAGAGCTGAAGCTTTCTTT. Protein product: CASSQGGGGRAEAFF.

The gene calls are TRBV6-5 and TRBJ2-1; 8 positions match TRBD2. After removal of 7 bases from V and 0 bases from J, the junction contained 2 bases not matched to a gene. The CDR3 totals 14 residues. Germline lookup yields CDR1 MNHEY and CDR2 SVGAGI. CDR3 residues: CASTGGASYNEQFF. The CDR3 DNA follows: TGTGCCAGCACCGGGGGGGCCTCCTACAATGAGCAGTTCTTC.

V and J are TRBV10-3 and TRBJ1-2; D call uncertain. V was pared by 4 bases and J by 6 bases, with 9 bases between. The germline gives CDR1 ENHRY, CDR2 SYGVKD. The CDR3 loop spans 12 amino acids. The CDR3 DNA is TGTGCCATCAGTGGTGGGCTCGATGGCTACACCTTC. This codes for CAISGGLDGYTF.

This chain joins TRBV6-5 and TRBJ1-2, with unresolved D. Germline V gene lookup returns CDR1 MNHEY and CDR2 SVGAGI. V was cut by 8 bases and J by 4 bases, with 17 bases left in between. The CDR3 consists of 14 residues. Written as DNA, the CDR3 is TGTGCCAGCTCGGAATCGGAGGCTTTCTATGGCTACACCTTC. It specifies CASSESEAFYGYTF.

The table lists this clone with a few counts. The chain couples TRBV19 to TRBJ2-1; a possible D gene is TRBD2 (5 bases). This CDR3 spans 13 amino acids. Germline V gives CDR1 LNHDA, CDR2 SQIVND (reference sequence). Trimming removed 3 bases at V and 9 bases at J, with 12 bases between. The CDR3 reads CASSMGSVGEQFF. The CDR3 DNA sequence: TGTGCCAGTAGTATGGGTAGCGTTGGTGAGCAGTTCTTC. The variable domain in full, completed from reference TRBV19 and TRBJ2-1, reads DGGITQSPKYLFRKEGQNVTLSCEQNLNHDAMYWYRQDPGQGLRLIYYSQIVNDFQKGDIAEGYSVSREKKESFPLTVTSAQKNPTAFYLCASSMGSVGEQFFGPGTRLTVL.

The chain uses TRBV9 and TRBJ2-1, with 11 bases lining up with TRBD2. This CDR3 has 17 amino acids. The V and J ends lost 3 bases and 5 bases, in that order; junction bases with no gene match: 10. Germline CDR1 reads SGDLS; CDR2 reads YYNGEE. The CDR3 sequence is CASSAGASGGRNNEQFF. The CDR3 DNA is TGTGCCAGCAGCGCGGGAGCTAGCGGGGGGCGGAACAATGAGCAGTTCTTC.

This clone was observed once. This chain connects TRBV5-1 to TRBJ2-2; 9 bases match TRBD1. There are 18 residues in the CDR3. Trimming cost V 4 bases and J 8 bases; bases outside gene matches: 18. Germline CDR1 SGHRS, CDR2 YFSETQ. The CDR3 here is CASSIAPVGQGSMGELFF. Here the CDR3 DNA reads TGCGCCAGCAGCATCGCGCCCGTAGGACAGGGGTCGATGGGGGAGCTGTTTTTT.

The chain couples TRBV27 to TRBJ2-7; TRBD1 matches 10 bases. V gave up 5 bases and J gave up 5 bases; unmatched junction bases: 12. Germline CDR1 MNHEY, CDR2 SMNVEV (reference sequence). The CDR3 sequence is 16 residues long. The CDR3 loop is CASSLISGQGTNEQYF. In DNA, the CDR3 is TGTGCCAGCAGTCTGATCTCGGGACAGGGGACCAACGAGCAGTACTTC.

The chain links TRBV18 to TRBJ1-1, with D unresolved. CDR1 KGHSH and CDR2 LQKENI come from the germline V gene. The CDR3 sequence is 17 residues long. Deletions cut 3 bases from V and 0 bases from J, with 17 bases between. CDR3 sequence reads: CASSPSRVRLMNTEAFF. CDR3 bases: TGTGCCAGCTCACCTTCGAGAGTACGCCTCATGAACACTGAAGCTTTCTTT. The variable domain in full, completed from reference TRBV18 and TRBJ1-1, reads NAGVMQNPRHLVRRRGQEARLRCSPMKGHSHVYWYRQLPEEGLKFMVYLQKENIIDESGMPKERFSAEFPKEGPSILRIQQVVRGDSAAYFCASSPSRVRLMNTEAFFGQGTRLTVV.

This chain joins TRBV5-6 and TRBJ1-4, with no clear D. This CDR3 contains 15 residues. Trimming left V 0 bases short and J 7 bases short, with 13 bases between. Germline assignment: CDR1 SGHDT and CDR2 YYEEEE. Here the CDR3 reads CASSLGKGAVEKLFF. CDR3 bases: TGTGCCAGCAGCTTGGGGAAGGGAGCAGTTGAAAAACTGTTTTTT.